Presented here are 30 T cell receptor beta chains from one specimen sequenced in a study of T cell responses to AZD1222 COVID-19 vaccine. TCRdb keeps only in-frame clones here, not all; method: immunoSEQ multiplex PCR. The table includes around 6,000 clones, about 89% detected once. This sample comprised peripheral blood, obtained 28 days after the second AZD1222 dose. Source of these receptors: an adult who received the AZD1222 COVID-19 vaccine.

The V gene is TRBV10-3, the J gene TRBJ2-3; 8 nucleotides agree with TRBD1. This CDR3 has 14 residues. V lost 3 bases, J lost 2 bases, and 1 base stayed unmatched. From germline, CDR1 is ENHRY and CDR2 SYGVKD. This CDR3 is CAISDQGATDTQYF. The CDR3 coding sequence is TGTGCCATCAGTGACCAGGGGGCCACAGATACGCAGTATTTT.

The chain employs TRBV6-2 or TRBV6-3 and TRBJ2-3; D is unresolved. CDR3 length: 16 residues. V shed 0 bases and J shed 0 bases, with 10 bases lying between them. Per germline, CDR1 MNHEY and CDR2 SVGEGT. CDR3 sequence (DNA): TGTGCCAGCAGTTACTCACGGGTTTCTAGCACAGATACGCAGTATTTT. Its protein is CASSYSRVSSTDTQYF.

The chain joins TRBV4-1 to TRBJ2-4; D uncertain. Trimming took off 1 base at V and 0 bases at J, with 10 bases between the two ends. The length of the CDR3 is 16 residues. Germline V CDR1 and CDR2: MGHRA, YSYEKL. In DNA, the CDR3 is TGCGCCAGCAGCCAAGTCCACGGGCTAGCCAAAAACATTCAGTACTTC. Protein: CASSQVHGLAKNIQYF.

This chain links TRBV12-3 or TRBV12-4 with TRBJ1-2; unclear D gene. This CDR3 region has 13 residues. Trimming shortened V by 1 base and J by 4 bases, and 7 bases separated the two germline ends. This CDR3 reads CASSLGRLYGYTF. As DNA, the CDR3 is TGTGCCAGCAGTTTAGGCAGACTCTATGGCTACACCTTC.

The chain uses TRBV19 and TRBJ1-1; 7 nucleotides match TRBD1. Germline trimming cut 7 bases from V and 4 bases from J; bases unmatched to any gene: 12. CDR1 is LNHDA and CDR2 is SQIVND in the germline V gene (reference sequence). The CDR3 extends over 15 amino acids. The CDR3 is CASKGGRGRLTEAFF. The CDR3 DNA sequence: TGTGCCAGTAAAGGGGGGAGGGGGCGCCTCACTGAAGCTTTCTTT.

Only one count was recorded for this clone. The rearrangement joins TRBV18 to TRBJ2-7; no definite D call. There are 12 residues in the CDR3. V was clipped by 6 bases and J by 4 bases, with 10 bases between them. The germline V gene has CDR1 KGHSH and CDR2 LQKENI. This chain's CDR3 is CASSSNNYEQYF. The CDR3 DNA reads TGTGCCAGCTCCTCGAACAATTACGAGCAGTACTTC.

This clone was seen a handful of times. CDR3 protein: CASSHSQGGSNSPLHF. CDR3 nucleotide sequence: TGTGCCAGCAGCCACAGTCAAGGGGGCTCTAATTCACCCCTCCACTTT. The chain uses TRBV11-1 and TRBJ1-6; TRBD1 matches at 7 bases. Trimming took 5 bases from V and 6 from J; bases not matched to a gene: 10. In germline, CDR1 is SGHAT, CDR2 FQDESV (reference sequence). There are 16 residues in the CDR3.

The CDR3 protein is CAGQKGGRTDTQYF. The CDR3, as DNA: TGTGCCGGTCAGAAGGGCGGGAGGACAGATACGCAGTATTTT. The V gene is TRBV18, the J gene TRBJ2-3, with 8 bases that match TRBD2. J was trimmed by 3 bases and V by 11 bases; bases with no gene match: 10. Germline V CDR1 and CDR2: KGHSH, LQKENI. The CDR3 is 14 amino acids.

This sequence joins TRBV2 and TRBJ1-3, with unresolved D. Per germline, CDR1 SNHLY and CDR2 FYNNEI. The ends were cut back, 8 bases at V and 0 bases at J, with 14 bases in the middle. CDR3 size: 15 residues. CDR3 DNA sequence: TGTGCCAGCGGAAGCGACCCCCGCTCTGGAAACACCATATATTTT. Its translation: CASGSDPRSGNTIYF.

The chain is built from TRBV5-1 and TRBJ1-1, with 7 nucleotides matching TRBD1. Germline CDR1 is SGHRS and CDR2 is YFSETQ. Trimming at V came to 3 bases and at J to 3 bases, leaving 2 bases not matched to a gene. The CDR3 runs to 13 residues. As DNA, the CDR3 is TGCGCCAGCAGCTGGGACAGTTACACTGAAGCTTTCTTT. It is translated as CASSWDSYTEAFF.

The chain combines TRBV27 with TRBJ1-6, with TRBD1 identical over 7 bases. V shed 6 bases and J 9 bases; nucleotides not matched to a gene: 14. Germline V gene data show CDR1 as MNHEY and CDR2 as SMNVEV (reference sequence). The CDR3 has 16 amino acids. The CDR3 nucleotides read TGTGCCAGCAGCCATCTCCTACCGGGACAGTCTTCACCCCTCCACTTT. Its protein product is CASSHLLPGQSSPLHF.

The chain employs TRBV6-5 and TRBJ1-1; D remains unclear. With 5 bases removed from V and 0 bases from J, the gap between germline ends came to 7 bases. Germline lookup yields CDR1 MNHEY and CDR2 SVGAGI. The CDR3 spans 13 residues. CDR3 loop: CASSPDVNTEAFF. The CDR3, as DNA: TGTGCCAGCAGTCCGGACGTGAACACTGAAGCTTTCTTT.

This rearrangement joins TRBV4-1 to TRBJ2-4; 10 bases fit TRBD2. Germline trimming cut 3 bases from V and 9 bases from J; bases unmatched to any gene: 8. Germline CDR1 and CDR2: MGHRA and YSYEKL. The CDR3 extends over 15 amino acids. In DNA form, the CDR3 reads TGCGCCAGCAGCCAGATCATAGCGGGAGGTGTCATTCAGTACTTC. This codes for CASSQIIAGGVIQYF.

The genes are TRBV27 and TRBJ1-1; 10 bases fit TRBD1. This CDR3 region has 17 residues. CDR1 is MNHEY, CDR2 SMNVEV, per germline (reference sequence). V was pared by 2 bases and J by 5 bases, with 11 bases of the junction left unmatched. CDR3 DNA: TGTGCCAGCAGTTTACAGTCCCCCGGGACAGGGGTGACTGAAGCTTTCTTT. As protein: CASSLQSPGTGVTEAFF.

A few counts support this clone. V and J are TRBV6-6 and TRBJ1-1; a possible D gene is TRBD1 (6 bases). The CDR3 is 14 residues long. Germline loops: CDR1 MNHNY, CDR2 SVGAGI (reference sequence). V lost 10 bases, J lost 2 bases, and 17 bases lay in between. The CDR3 DNA follows: TGTGCCATCCTACCCCGGACAGAAAACACTGAAGCTTTCTTT. As protein: CAILPRTENTEAFF.

The chain joins TRBV7-8 to TRBJ2-1; no clear D. Germline lookup yields CDR1 SGHVS and CDR2 FQNEAQ. Trimming cost V 1 base and J 4 bases, with 8 bases left between them. CDR3 size: 14 residues. This chain's CDR3 is CASSLDGQYNEQFF. CDR3 nucleotide sequence: TGTGCCAGCAGCTTAGATGGCCAGTACAATGAGCAGTTCTTC.

CDR3 sequence (DNA): TGTGCCAGCAGCTTACAGTATTATGGCACTGAAGCTTTCTTT. This gives the protein CASSLQYYGTEAFF. This chain links TRBV7-2 with TRBJ1-1; D gene ambiguous. Looked up from germline, CDR1 is SGHTA and CDR2 is FQGNSA. V shed 2 bases and J shed 4 bases, with 11 bases lying between them. This CDR3 is built from 14 residues. Full variable domain (rest looked up from reference TRBV7-2 and TRBJ1-1): GAGVSQSPSNKVTEKGKDVELRCDPISGHTALYWYRQSLGQGLEFLIYFQGNSAPDKSGLPSDRFSAERTGGSVSTLTIQRTQQEDSAVYLCASSLQYYGTEAFFGQGTRLTVV.

This clone was counted between two and nine times. The CDR3 here is CASSSSGRGNEQFF. The CDR3 DNA reads as TGCGCCAGCAGTTCTAGCGGGAGAGGGAATGAGCAGTTCTTC. The chain employs TRBV5-1 and TRBJ2-1; 10 bases are a match to TRBD2. Looked up from germline, CDR1 is SGHRS and CDR2 is YFSETQ. V trimming: 5 bases; J trimming: 7 bases; junction bases outside the gene matches: 6. The CDR3 has 14 amino acids.

The chain links TRBV24-1 to TRBJ1-1; 9 nucleotides align to TRBD1. V gave up 4 bases and J gave up 4 bases; unmatched junction bases: 6. CDR3 size: 15 residues. Germline V gives CDR1 KGHDR, CDR2 SFDVKD. The CDR3 reads CATSDPMTGGTEAFF. CDR3 bases: TGTGCCACCAGTGACCCGATGACAGGGGGCACTGAAGCTTTCTTT.

This clone was detected only a few times. The rearrangement links TRBV7-2 to TRBJ2-7; 10 bases are a match to TRBD1. The CDR3 contains 14 residues. After removal of 3 bases from V and 3 bases from J, the junction contained 2 bases not matched to a gene. Germline V gene lookup returns CDR1 SGHTA and CDR2 FQGNSA. The CDR3 bases are TGTGCCAGCAGCTTTGGACAGGGGGTCTACGAGCAGTACTTC. Translating it yields CASSFGQGVYEQYF. The full variable domain, rest sourced from reference TRBV7-2 and TRBJ2-7, is GAGVSQSPSNKVTEKGKDVELRCDPISGHTALYWYRQSLGQGLEFLIYFQGNSAPDKSGLPSDRFSAERTGGSVSTLTIQRTQQEDSAVYLCASSFGQGVYEQYFGPGTRLTVT.

The V and J genes are TRBV7-2 and TRBJ2-3; D gene ambiguous. Trimming stripped 5 bases from V and 6 bases from J, with 15 bases between. The CDR3 totals 14 residues. Germline values: CDR1 SGHTA, CDR2 FQGNSA. DNA of the CDR3: TGTGCCAGCAGCCCGCAACCCCTCGGGGATACGCAGTATTTT. It specifies CASSPQPLGDTQYF.

The J gene is TRBJ2-7, the V gene TRBV5-6, with a tentative D call TRBD2 (5 bases). The CDR3 length is 13 residues. The V and J ends lost 0 bases and 4 bases respectively, with 8 bases between them. Germline values: CDR1 SGHDT, CDR2 YYEEEE. The CDR3 is CASSLGTFYEQYF. CDR3 in DNA: TGTGCCAGCAGCTTGGGGACTTTTTACGAGCAGTACTTC.

The genes are TRBV27 and TRBJ2-2; TRBD2 might be the D (6 bases). This CDR3 has 16 amino acids. The ends were cut back, 3 bases at V and 1 base at J, with 12 bases in the middle. Germline CDR1 is MNHEY and CDR2 is SMNVEV (reference sequence). The CDR3 bases are TGTGCCAGCAGTTTTGGAGGGAGAAGGAACACCGGGGAGCTGTTTTTT. The encoded protein is CASSFGGRRNTGELFF.

The chain recombines TRBV9 with TRBJ1-2; D is undetermined. From germline, CDR1 is SGDLS and CDR2 YYNGEE. This CDR3 spans 17 amino acids. V was trimmed by 2 bases and J by 3 bases, leaving 20 bases between them. The CDR3 DNA reads TGTGCCAGCAGCGTCAGTGAAGGTCTACTTCGAGACTATGGCTACACCTTC. Its translation: CASSVSEGLLRDYGYTF.

The rearrangement links TRBV3-1 (or the pseudogene TRBV3-2) to TRBJ1-2; the match to TRBD1 covers 7 bases. CDR3 length: 16 amino acids. After removal of 0 bases from V and 5 bases from J, the junction contained 9 bases not matched to a gene. CDR1 and CDR2 from the germline V gene are LGHDT and YNNKEL (reference sequence). The CDR3 here is CASSQDQGGAGYGYTF. CDR3 coding DNA: TGTGCCAGCAGCCAAGATCAGGGGGGAGCTGGGTATGGCTACACCTTC.

J is TRBJ2-1 and V is TRBV5-6, with D unclear. Germline CDR1 and CDR2: SGHDT and YYEEEE. The CDR3 totals 12 residues. V dropped 3 bases and J dropped 8 bases, with 9 bases sitting between them. The CDR3 coding sequence is TGTGCCAGCAGCTCAGATACGGATGAGCAGTTCTTC. This codes for CASSSDTDEQFF.

This clone appeared a few times. The chain has TRBV4-1 and TRBJ1-1, with D possibly matching TRBD1 (5 bases). The CDR3 extends over 15 amino acids. The germline V gene encodes CDR1 MGHRA and CDR2 YSYEKL. Deletions cut 0 bases from V and 4 bases from J, with 12 bases between. This chain's CDR3 is CASSQEWGGSTEAFF. CDR3 DNA sequence: TGCGCCAGCAGCCAAGAATGGGGCGGGAGCACTGAAGCTTTCTTT.

The CDR3 bases are TGTGCCAGCAGTAGGGAGTTCGGGGAGCTGTTTTTT. The encoded protein is CASSREFGELFF. This chain links TRBV2 with TRBJ2-2, with D possibly matching TRBD2 (5 bases). There are 12 residues in the CDR3. Germline CDR1 and CDR2: SNHLY and FYNNEI. Trimming shortened V by 5 bases and J by 7 bases, and 8 bases separated the two germline ends.

The chain recombines TRBV5-6 with TRBJ1-2; the D is unclear. Germline V gives CDR1 SGHDT, CDR2 YYEEEE. Trimming left V 5 bases short and J 4 bases short, with 21 bases between. CDR3 size: 16 residues. The CDR3 loop is CASRALPSGRTYGYTF. In DNA form, the CDR3 reads TGTGCCAGCAGAGCCCTTCCAAGCGGGAGAACCTATGGCTACACCTTC.

The V call is TRBV5-1, the J call TRBJ1-1, with 7 bases identical to TRBD1. The CDR3 is 12 amino acids. V was pared by 7 bases and J by 2 bases, with 2 bases of the junction left unmatched. Germline lookup yields CDR1 SGHRS and CDR2 YFSETQ. The CDR3 nucleotides are TGCGCCAGCGGGGACAGAAACACTGAAGCTTTCTTT. It specifies CASGDRNTEAFF. The full variable domain, with the rest looked up from reference TRBV5-1 and TRBJ1-1, is KAGVTQTPRYLIKTRGQQVTLSCSPISGHRSVSWYQQTPGQGLQFLFEYFSETQRNKGNFPGRFSGRQFSNSRSEMNVSTLELGDSALYLCASGDRNTEAFFGQGTRLTVV.